This TCR beta chain stems from a study of T cells after yellow fever vaccination. General study findings and limits: Post-booster repertoires contained most primary-vaccination clones again (roughly 97% CD4, approximately 88% CD8). Clonotypes shared by both compartments, CD4 and CD8, made up a small share. Repertoires sorted by FACS could include abundant clonotypes that are contaminants from the bulk population.

This clonotype has at least ten counts. The antigen remains undetermined. A process of 5'RACE template switching, which added a universal primer site and UMIs, was used to make TCR cDNA. MiXCR was run by TCRdb on the 5' RACE reads, yielding one entry per CDR3 protein. This table holds 70,000 or so distinct CDR3 sequences, 5.9% found once. The CDR3 is 15 residues long. Trimming removed 6 bases at V and 4 bases at J, with 18 bases between. The germline V gene encodes CDR1 SGHRS and CDR2 YFSETQ. The sequence derives from a man aged 18 to 29 who received the YFV17D yellow fever vaccine. This sample comprised CD4+ T cells sorted from PBMCs, obtained less than 16 days after the first yellow fever vaccination. The V call is TRBV5-1, the J call TRBJ2-3; D might be TRBD1 (6 bases). The CDR3 bases are TGCGCCAGCACCCGCGGACAGCTCGCGGCAGATACGCAGTATTTT. Translating gives CASTRGQLAADTQYF.